Each of the 15 T cell receptor beta chains below was sequenced from the same sample in a study of Tregs in tolerant kidney transplant recipients. Method: immunoSEQ multiplex PCR; TCRdb's copy keeps in-frame clones and lacks some. The sample carries around 78,000 clones, 91% recorded once. This specimen consisted of Tregs from blood, obtained before the transplant. These receptors were taken from a human donor who received a combined kidney and bone marrow transplant.

J is TRBJ2-1 and V is TRBV28; possible D gene TRBD1, 7 bases. Germline V gives CDR1 MDHEN, CDR2 SYDVKM. The CDR3 is made up of 15 amino acids. Trimming took 5 bases from V and 7 from J, leaving 18 bases between them. CDR3 coding DNA: TGTGCCAGCAGTCCTACAGGGGTGGGGAGGAATGAGCAGTTCTTC. This codes for CASSPTGVGRNEQFF.

The chain joins TRBV11-2 to TRBJ2-5, with no clear D. CDR3 length: 14 amino acids. Germline V gives CDR1 SGHAT, CDR2 FQNNGV. With 3 bases removed from V and 7 bases from J, the gap between germline ends came to 15 bases. The CDR3 sequence: CASSFLSRVGTQYF. DNA of the CDR3: TGTGCCAGCAGCTTCCTTTCTCGAGTAGGGACCCAGTACTTC.

The chain links TRBV5-1 to TRBJ1-6; no definite D call. The CDR3 runs to 14 residues. In germline, CDR1 is SGHRS, CDR2 YFSETQ. V gave up 2 bases and J gave up 8 bases, with 11 bases separating them. The CDR3 region is CASSLRVGDSPLHF. The CDR3 DNA reads as TGCGCCAGCAGCTTAAGGGTCGGGGATTCACCCCTCCACTTT. The variable domain in full, with the rest retrieved from reference TRBV5-1 and TRBJ1-6, is KAGVTQTPRYLIKTRGQQVTLSCSPISGHRSVSWYQQTPGQGLQFLFEYFSETQRNKGNFPGRFSGRQFSNSRSEMNVSTLELGDSALYLCASSLRVGDSPLHFGNGTRLTVT.

About this clone: This sample includes further DNA sequences coding for the same CDR3. The V gene is TRBV13, the J gene TRBJ1-5, with 7 bases fitting TRBD1. The CDR3 runs 15 residues. Germline V CDR1 and CDR2: PRHDT, FYEKMQ (reference sequence). J gave up 5 bases and V 5 bases, and 9 bases lay outside the gene matches. The chain's CDR3 is CASSLGPDRDQPQHF. The CDR3 DNA sequence: TGTGCCAGCAGCCTGGGGCCTGACAGGGATCAGCCCCAGCATTTT.

The rearrangement uses TRBV2 and TRBJ2-3; the match to TRBD2 covers 8 bases. This CDR3 has 15 residues. V shed 6 bases and J 0 bases; nucleotides not matched to a gene: 5. CDR1 SNHLY and CDR2 FYNNEI come from the germline V gene. The CDR3 spells CASSTSGTSTDTQYF. For the CDR3, the DNA is TGTGCCAGCAGCACTAGCGGAACTAGCACAGATACGCAGTATTTT.

This clone has a single count. The V gene is TRBV6-6, the J gene TRBJ1-1; D might be TRBD1 (5 bases). Germline CDR1 reads MNHNY; CDR2 reads SVGAGI (reference sequence). V was trimmed by 7 bases and J by 0 bases, leaving 6 bases between them. The CDR3 runs 12 residues. The CDR3 bases are TGTGCCAGCAACAGGATGAACACTGAAGCTTTCTTT. Its translation is CASNRMNTEAFF.

The rearrangement uses TRBV6-1 and TRBJ2-7, with a possible D match to TRBD1 (7 bases). The germline CDR1 and CDR2 sequences are MNHNS and SASEGT. The CDR3 totals 18 residues. The V end was cut by 3 bases, the J end by 0 bases, with 21 bases between. The CDR3 loop is CASSERGRGPSASYEQYF. CDR3 DNA: TGTGCCAGCAGTGAGAGGGGGCGCGGGCCTAGCGCCTCCTACGAGCAGTACTTC.

This chain connects TRBV29-1 to TRBJ2-1; tentative D call: TRBD2 (5 bases). This CDR3 has 15 residues. CDR1 and CDR2 from the germline V gene are SQVTM and ANQGSEA. V gave up 0 bases and J gave up 9 bases, with 18 bases separating them. CDR3 residues: CSVEDLLAQWGEQFF. CDR3 nucleotide sequence: TGCAGCGTTGAAGATCTGCTAGCTCAGTGGGGTGAGCAGTTCTTC.

The chain recombines TRBV9 with TRBJ1-1; 8 positions agree with TRBD1. J gave up 0 bases and V 4 bases, and 5 bases lay outside the gene matches. The CDR3 is 15 residues long. CDR1 is SGDLS, CDR2 YYNGEE, per germline. The CDR3 loop is CASSPRQGMNTEAFF. The CDR3 bases are TGTGCCAGCAGCCCCCGACAGGGGATGAACACTGAAGCTTTCTTT.

The chain recombines TRBV28 with TRBJ2-1; TRBD2 aligns across 7 bases. Germline-derived CDR1 and CDR2 are MDHEN and SYDVKM. The length of the CDR3 is 15 residues. V was clipped by 3 bases and J by 3 bases; unmatched bases: 5. The DNA of the CDR3 is TGTGCCAGCAGTTTGGGGCTAGCGGACTACAATGAGCAGTTCTTC. Protein sequence: CASSLGLADYNEQFF.

V usage is TRBV28 and J usage is TRBJ2-2; possible D gene TRBD1, 6 bases. The CDR3 spans 15 residues. Trimming pared 3 bases from V and 3 bases from J, leaving 11 bases between. Per the germline V gene, CDR1 is MDHEN and CDR2 is SYDVKM. The CDR3 DNA follows: TGTGCCAGCAGTTTGGGGGCTCTCGACACCGGGGAGCTGTTTTTT. As protein: CASSLGALDTGELFF. The complete variable domain, with remaining parts taken from reference TRBV28 and TRBJ2-2, reads DVKVTQSSRYLVKRTGEKVFLECVQDMDHENMFWYRQDPGLGLRLIYFSYDVKMKEKGDIPEGYSVSREKKERFSLILESASTNQTSMYLCASSLGALDTGELFFGEGSRLTVL.

This chain uses TRBV11-2 with TRBJ2-1, with a tentative D call TRBD2 (5 bases). Germline V CDR1 and CDR2: SGHAT, FQNNGV. V gave up 0 bases and J gave up 9 bases, with 6 bases separating them. The CDR3 totals 12 residues. CDR3 region: CASSLERGEQFF. Written as DNA, the CDR3 is TGTGCCAGCAGCTTAGAACGGGGTGAGCAGTTCTTC.

The V call is TRBV7-2, the J call TRBJ2-3; TRBD2 aligns across 10 bases. The CDR3 covers 16 residues. Germline-derived CDR1 and CDR2 are SGHTA and FQGNSA. Unmatched junction bases numbered 4, after V lost 3 bases and J lost 1 base. The CDR3 region has the DNA TGTGCCAGCAGCTTGCCCGGGACTAGCGGCACAGATACGCAGTATTTT. Translation: CASSLPGTSGTDTQYF.

This chain links TRBV11-1 with TRBJ1-2, with a tentative D call TRBD1 (6 bases). The CDR3 consists of 15 residues. Trimming pared 2 bases from V and 4 bases from J, leaving 14 bases between. Germline V gene data show CDR1 as SGHAT and CDR2 as FQDESV (reference sequence). This chain's CDR3 is CASSLQGGRFYGYTF. The CDR3 coding sequence is TGTGCCAGCAGCTTACAAGGGGGACGGTTCTATGGCTACACCTTC.

The genes are TRBV9 and TRBJ1-5; 7 nucleotides align to TRBD1. The length of the CDR3 is 14 residues. Germline CDR1 and CDR2: SGDLS and YYNGEE. V gave up 3 bases and J gave up 9 bases; unmatched junction bases: 9. CDR3 sequence reads: CASSGGQSPLPQHF. DNA for the CDR3: TGTGCCAGCAGCGGGGGACAGTCCCCTTTGCCCCAGCATTTT. The full variable domain, in which reference TRBV9 and TRBJ1-5 provide the parts outside the CDR3, is DSGVTQTPKHLITATGQRVTLRCSPRSGDLSVYWYQQSLDQGLQFLIQYYNGEERAKGNILERFSAQQFPDLHSELNLSSLELGDSALYFCASSGGQSPLPQHFGDGTRLSIL.